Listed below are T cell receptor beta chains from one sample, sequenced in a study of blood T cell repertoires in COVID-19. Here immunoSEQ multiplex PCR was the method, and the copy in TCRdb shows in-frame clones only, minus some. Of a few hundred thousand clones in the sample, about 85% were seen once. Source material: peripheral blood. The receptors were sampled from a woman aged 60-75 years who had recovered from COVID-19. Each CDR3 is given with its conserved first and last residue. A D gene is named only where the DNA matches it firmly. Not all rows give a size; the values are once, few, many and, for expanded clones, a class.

CDR3 DNA: TGTGCCAGCTCTTACACCGTTTCCCTCTCTGGGGCCAACGTCCTGACTTTC
CDR3 protein: CASSYTVSLSGANVLTF
J gene: TRBJ2-6
clone size: NA
D gene: NA
V gene: TRBV2

CDR3 DNA: TGTGCCAGCAGCTTAGCTGGACTAGCGGGGGGGCCGACAGATACGCAGTATTTT
CDR3 protein: CASSLAGLAGGPTDTQYF
J gene: TRBJ2-3
clone size: NA
D gene: TRBD2
V gene: TRBV7-2

CDR3 DNA: TGTGCCAGCAGCTCGACAGGACGGGGCTACACCTTC
CDR3 protein: CASSSTGRGYTF
J gene: TRBJ1-2
clone size: NA
D gene: NA
V gene: TRBV5-8

CDR3 DNA: TGCGCCAGCAGCTTGGTTCCAGGGGGCGCGGGCTACACCTTC
CDR3 protein: CASSLVPGGAGYTF
J gene: TRBJ1-2
clone size: once
D gene: TRBD1
V gene: TRBV5-1

CDR3 DNA: TGTGCCAGCAGTGGTACCAAATCAGGGCTTGAAAAACTGTTTTTT
CDR3 protein: CASSGTKSGLEKLFF
J gene: TRBJ1-4
clone size: NA
D gene: NA
V gene: TRBV2

CDR3 DNA: TGCGCCAGCAGCACCCTTGGGACAGGGACGTACGAGCAGTACTTC
CDR3 protein: CASSTLGTGTYEQYF
J gene: TRBJ2-7
clone size: NA
D gene: TRBD1
V gene: TRBV4-3

CDR3 DNA: TGTGCCAGCAGCTCCGGACTGGAAGCTTTCTTT
CDR3 protein: CASSSGLEAFF
J gene: TRBJ1-1
clone size: NA
D gene: NA
V gene: TRBV7-9

CDR3 DNA: TGTGCCAGCAGCTTCGGGCTCGCGGGGGGGTACACTGAAGCTTTCTTT
CDR3 protein: CASSFGLAGGYTEAFF
J gene: TRBJ1-1
clone size: NA
D gene: NA
V gene: TRBV13

CDR3 DNA: TGTGCCAGCAGCGTAGGAGAGCGGGGGGGCTATGAGACCCAGTACTTC
CDR3 protein: CASSVGERGGYETQYF
J gene: TRBJ2-5
clone size: NA
D gene: TRBD2
V gene: TRBV9

CDR3 DNA: TGTGCCAGCAGCTTGGGGCAGGTATATAGCAATCAGCCCCAGCATTTT
CDR3 protein: CASSLGQVYSNQPQHF
J gene: TRBJ1-5
clone size: few
D gene: NA
V gene: TRBV5-8

CDR3 DNA: TGTGCCAGCAGTTTCAGTTACGAGCAGTACTTC
CDR3 protein: CASSFSYEQYF
J gene: TRBJ2-7
clone size: NA
D gene: NA
V gene: TRBV6-6

CDR3 DNA: TGTGCCAGCAGCCAACCGACAGGGTGGACCGGGGAGCTGTTTTTT
CDR3 protein: CASSQPTGWTGELFF
J gene: TRBJ2-2
clone size: NA
D gene: TRBD1
V gene: TRBV3-1/TRBV3-2

CDR3 DNA: TGTGCCAGCAGTGCCTGGGACAGGGGGTTTGGAAACACCATATATTTT
CDR3 protein: CASSAWDRGFGNTIYF
J gene: TRBJ1-3
clone size: NA
D gene: TRBD1
V gene: TRBV6-1